A selection of T cell receptor beta chains follows, all from one sample in a study of blood T cell repertoires in COVID-19. Sequencing was performed with immunoSEQ multiplex PCR; in TCRdb, only in-frame clones are kept and a portion is missing. The table shows some 31,000 clones, with roughly 86% occurring only once. The sample was peripheral blood. These TCRs come from a human donor with active COVID-19. The donor label of this sample is uncertain. Each CDR3 is given with its conserved first and last residue. A D gene is named only where the DNA matches it firmly. A clone size is listed for some rows: how often the clone was seen (once, few, many), or a class if it is expanded.

D gene	clone size	V gene	J gene	CDR3 DNA	CDR3 protein
NA	NA	TRBV7-6	TRBJ2-1	TGTGCCAGCAGCTCCCCGACTTCCACGGGGTACAATGAGCAGTTCTTC	CASSSPTSTGYNEQFF
NA	NA	TRBV19	TRBJ1-5	TGTGCCAGTAGTATAGGGCAGATTAGCAATCAGCCCCAGCATTTT	CASSIGQISNQPQHF
NA	NA	TRBV2	TRBJ1-2	TGTGCCAGCAGTGAGAAGCAATCTAACTATGGCTACACCTTC	CASSEKQSNYGYTF
NA	NA	TRBV6-5	TRBJ1-6	TGTGCCAGCAGCCCGACAGGATTCTATAATTCACCCCTCCACTTT	CASSPTGFYNSPLHF
TRBD2	NA	TRBV7-3	TRBJ2-3	TGTGCCAGCAGCTTAAGCGGGGGGCGAGATACGCAGTATTTT	CASSLSGGRDTQYF
NA	NA	TRBV7-9	TRBJ1-3	TGTGCCAGCAGCCCAGGGCCGACCTCTGGAAACACCATATATTTT	CASSPGPTSGNTIYF
NA	NA	TRBV6-6	TRBJ2-4	TGTGCCAGCAGTCCGACGCCACAGAGGGGGATTCAGTACTTC	CASSPTPQRGIQYF
TRBD1	NA	TRBV28	TRBJ1-2	TGTGCCAGCATCCCTCTCCCGGGACAGGGGATCAGCGGCTACACCTTC	CASIPLPGQGISGYTF
TRBD2	NA	TRBV3-1/TRBV3-2	TRBJ2-5	TGTGCCAGCAGCCAAGCTTCTAGCGGTATAGAGACCCAGTACTTC	CASSQASSGIETQYF
NA	NA	TRBV2	TRBJ2-5	TGTGCCAGCAGTGAAGAGCGCACTAGATCGGTCCAGACCCAGTACTTC	CASSEERTRSVQTQYF
NA	NA	TRBV5-4	TRBJ1-1	TGTGCCAGCAGCTTTGGACAGAACACTGAAGCTTTCTTT	CASSFGQNTEAFF
TRBD2	NA	TRBV7-2	TRBJ2-3	TGTGCCAGCAGCTCAACTAGCGGGGGGGCTCGAGATACGCAGTATTTT	CASSSTSGGARDTQYF
TRBD1	NA	TRBV5-6	TRBJ1-2	TGTGCCAGCAGCTTGCCGGACAGGGCGTCAAATGTCCGCTATGGCTACACCTTC	CASSLPDRASNVRYGYTF
NA	NA	TRBV10-3	TRBJ2-3	TGTGCCATCAGTGGCATGGCCGATATAATGGATACGCAGTATTTT	CAISGMADIMDTQYF
TRBD1	once	TRBV18	TRBJ1-1	TGTGCCAGCTCTAATCCGGGACAGGCCAACACTGAAGCTTTCTTT	CASSNPGQANTEAFF
NA	NA	TRBV7-8	TRBJ1-2	TGTGCCAGCAGCTTAGAAGTAGCGGGGGATAGCGGCTACACCTTC	CASSLEVAGDSGYTF
TRBD1	NA	TRBV7-2	TRBJ1-6	TGTGCCAGCAGCTTAGGATGGGGACAGGGGAGCTCCTATAATTCACCCCTCCACTTT	CASSLGWGQGSSYNSPLHF
NA	NA	TRBV12-3/TRBV12-4	TRBJ1-2	TGTGCCAGCAGTTTATCAGGGCTCTATGGCTACACCTTC	CASSLSGLYGYTF
TRBD1	NA	TRBV4-2	TRBJ2-1	TGTGCCAGCAGCCAAGGACTAAGGACAGGGTGGAATGAGCAGTTCTTC	CASSQGLRTGWNEQFF
TRBD2	NA	TRBV5-1	TRBJ2-3	TGCGCCAGCAGTTTGGGACTAGCGGAAACAGATACGCAGTATTTT	CASSLGLAETDTQYF
TRBD2	NA	TRBV6-2/TRBV6-3	TRBJ2-5	TGTGCCAGCAGTTCGGGACTAGCGGGGGTTAAAGAGACCCAGTACTTC	CASSSGLAGVKETQYF
TRBD2	NA	TRBV11-2	TRBJ2-3	TGTGCCAGCAGTCGGAACCAGGCTAGCGGGGGTCTAGCAGATACGCAGTATTTT	CASSRNQASGGLADTQYF
NA	NA	TRBV7-2	TRBJ1-1	TGTGCCAGCAGTTGGACAGCCCTCACTGAAGCTTTCTTT	CASSWTALTEAFF
TRBD1	NA	TRBV27	TRBJ1-5	TGTGCCAGCAGTCTGGGACAGGGGACAAATCAGCCCCAGCATTTT	CASSLGQGTNQPQHF
NA	NA	TRBV6-6	TRBJ1-2	TGTGCCAGCAGTGTACAGGGTGACTATGGCTACACCTTC	CASSVQGDYGYTF
TRBD2	NA	TRBV9	TRBJ2-1	TGTGCCAGCAGCCCAAGCGGGGGGGCCGGAAATGAGCAGTTCTTC	CASSPSGGAGNEQFF
NA	NA	TRBV12-3/TRBV12-4	TRBJ1-1	TGTGCCAGCAGTTCGCAACCTACAGGGAACTACGGCTTT	CASSSQPTGNYGF
NA	NA	TRBV21-1	TRBJ2-7	TGTGCCAGCAGCCCTAAGAGAGTCGGACAAGGGGGAATGGGGGAGCAGTACTTC	CASSPKRVGQGGMGEQYF
TRBD1	NA	TRBV7-2	TRBJ1-1	TGTGCCAGCAGCTTGACAGGGATGAACACTGAAGCTTTCTTT	CASSLTGMNTEAFF
NA	NA	TRBV9	TRBJ2-3	TGTGCCAGCAGCGTAGAAGCTAGCCAAGTAGATACGCAGTATTTT	CASSVEASQVDTQYF
TRBD2	NA	TRBV5-1	TRBJ2-1	TGCGCCAGCAGCTTGTTTAGCGGGGCAAGAAACAATGAGCAGTTCTTC	CASSLFSGARNNEQFF
TRBD1	NA	TRBV24-1	TRBJ1-1	TGTGCCACCAGTGAGGCAGGGGGTCAGGGAGCTTTCTTT	CATSEAGGQGAFF
TRBD1	NA	TRBV6-1	TRBJ1-5	TGTGCCAGCAGTGGGACGACAGGGGGAGGATATAACAATCAGCCCCAGCATTTT	CASSGTTGGGYNNQPQHF
TRBD1	few	TRBV13	TRBJ1-3	TGTGCCAGCAGCTCCACGACAGGGACAGGAAACACCATATATTTT	CASSSTTGTGNTIYF
TRBD1	NA	TRBV28	TRBJ1-2	TGTGCCAGCAGTTTTGGACAGGGGAACTATGGCTACACCTTC	CASSFGQGNYGYTF
TRBD1	NA	TRBV15	TRBJ1-2	TGTGCCACCAGCAGAGATCACTCGACAGGGGGCAACACCTATGGCTACACCTTC	CATSRDHSTGGNTYGYTF
TRBD1	NA	TRBV11-2	TRBJ1-2	TGTGCCAGCAGCTTAGTAAAGACAGGGACGAAGGGTGGCTACACCTTC	CASSLVKTGTKGGYTF
NA	once	TRBV19	TRBJ2-2	TGTGCCAGTAGTATAGAAATAGCAGTTACTACCGGGGAGCTGTTTTTT	CASSIEIAVTTGELFF
TRBD1	NA	TRBV7-8	TRBJ2-7	TGTGCCAGCAGCTTAGCGGGACAGGGCTACGAGCAGTACTTC	CASSLAGQGYEQYF
TRBD2	NA	TRBV9	TRBJ2-3	TGTGCCAGCGTGGCGGGGGGCACAGATACGCAGTATTTT	CASVAGGTDTQYF
NA	NA	TRBV18	TRBJ2-7	TGTGCTTCCCAGCTCACCGCCCCTTCAGCCTCAGGGGGGAGACGCTACGAGCAGTACTTC	CASQLTAPSASGGRRYEQYF
NA	NA	TRBV6-4	TRBJ1-1	TGTGCCAGCAGTGATCCGGACAGTACTGACGCTTTCTTT	CASSDPDSTDAFF
TRBD1	NA	TRBV29-1	TRBJ2-7	TGCAGCGTTGGTGGCAGGGGGATCGAGCAGTACTTC	CSVGGRGIEQYF
TRBD2	NA	TRBV23-1	TRBJ2-3	TGCGCCAGCAGTCAATCACGGGGGGGCGGGGGCACAGATACGCAGTATTTT	CASSQSRGGGGTDTQYF
NA	NA	TRBV7-6	TRBJ2-5	TGTGCCAGCAGCCTCGGCTTTAGCGGCCAAGAGACCCAGTACTTC	CASSLGFSGQETQYF
TRBD2	NA	TRBV3-1/TRBV3-2	TRBJ2-7	TGTGCCAGCAGCCAAGTTTTACACGGAGCGGGAGAGCAGTACTTC	CASSQVLHGAGEQYF
NA	NA	TRBV24-1	TRBJ2-6	TGTGCCACCAGTCCCCGGGCAGGGGGGCCTGGGGCCAACGTCCTGACTTTC	CATSPRAGGPGANVLTF
TRBD2	once	TRBV7-3	TRBJ2-1	TGTGCCAGCAGCTTACGGGGACTAGACAGTGAGCAGTTCTTC	CASSLRGLDSEQFF
NA	NA	TRBV5-4	TRBJ1-1	TGTGCCAGCAGCTTGGGGTTCGTGGGGGCCGGTGAAGCTTTCTTT	CASSLGFVGAGEAFF
TRBD1	once	TRBV6-5	TRBJ1-2	TGTGCCAGCAGCTCCACAGGGGGTGCTGGCTACACCTTC	CASSSTGGAGYTF
TRBD1	NA	TRBV3-1/TRBV3-2	TRBJ1-4	TGTGCCAGCAGCCGAACGGAACAGGGGCAGCTTGAAAAACTGTTTTTT	CASSRTEQGQLEKLFF
TRBD1	NA	TRBV9	TRBJ1-1	TGTGCCAGCAGCCCCGGGACAGATGAAGCTTTCTTT	CASSPGTDEAFF
NA	NA	TRBV7-9	TRBJ2-1	TGTGCCAGCAGCTTCGGGACACCGGTGGTCGATGAGCAGTTCTTC	CASSFGTPVVDEQFF
TRBD1	NA	TRBV11-2	TRBJ2-5	TGTGCCAGCAGCCGACCGGGACAGCAAGAGACCCAGTACTTC	CASSRPGQQETQYF